This T cell receptor (beta chain) derives from a study of blood T cell repertoires in COVID-19. The germline V gene encodes CDR1 MDHEN and CDR2 SYDVKM. This CDR3 spans 14 amino acids. The V end lost 5 bases, the J end lost 2 bases, and 12 bases lay between the germline ends. TCRdb keeps only in-frame clones here, not all; method: immunoSEQ multiplex PCR. The data hold about 190,000 clones, with approximately 84% observed a single time. This clonotype originated in a woman between 25 and 40 years old who had recovered from COVID-19. Sequenced: PBMCs or T cells enriched from blood (not recorded which). The V and J genes are TRBV28 and TRBJ1-1; no firm D call. The CDR3 nucleotides read TGTGCCAGCAGTAACGACTTGCGCAACACTGAAGCTTTCTTT. Translated: CASSNDLRNTEAFF.